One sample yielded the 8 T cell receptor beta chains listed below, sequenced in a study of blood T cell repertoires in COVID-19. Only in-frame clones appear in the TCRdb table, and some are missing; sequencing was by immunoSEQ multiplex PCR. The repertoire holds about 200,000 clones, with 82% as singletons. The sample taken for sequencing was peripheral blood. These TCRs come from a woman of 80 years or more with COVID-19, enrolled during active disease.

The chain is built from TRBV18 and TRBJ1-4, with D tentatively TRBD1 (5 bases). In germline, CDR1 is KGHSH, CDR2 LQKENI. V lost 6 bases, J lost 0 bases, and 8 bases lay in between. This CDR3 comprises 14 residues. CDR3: CASSLQATNEKLFF. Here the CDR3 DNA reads TGTGCCAGCTCGCTACAGGCAACTAATGAAAAACTGTTTTTT.

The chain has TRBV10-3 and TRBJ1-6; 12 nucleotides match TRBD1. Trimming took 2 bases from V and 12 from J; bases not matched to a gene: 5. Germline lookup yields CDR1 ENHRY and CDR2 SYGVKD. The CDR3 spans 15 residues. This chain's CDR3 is CAISEPGTGGLPLHF. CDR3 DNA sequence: TGTGCCATCAGTGAGCCCGGGACAGGGGGCTTACCCCTCCACTTT.

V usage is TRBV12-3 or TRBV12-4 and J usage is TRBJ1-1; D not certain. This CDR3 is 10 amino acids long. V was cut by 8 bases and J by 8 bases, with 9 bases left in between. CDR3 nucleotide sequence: TGTGCCAGCGCTGAGAGAGAAGCTTTCTTT. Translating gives CASAEREAFF.

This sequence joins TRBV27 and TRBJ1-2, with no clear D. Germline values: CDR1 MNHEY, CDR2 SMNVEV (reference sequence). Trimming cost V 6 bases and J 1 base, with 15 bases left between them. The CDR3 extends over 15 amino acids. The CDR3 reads CASRPTSQFNYGYTF. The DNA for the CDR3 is TGTGCCAGCAGACCCACCTCACAGTTTAACTATGGCTACACCTTC.

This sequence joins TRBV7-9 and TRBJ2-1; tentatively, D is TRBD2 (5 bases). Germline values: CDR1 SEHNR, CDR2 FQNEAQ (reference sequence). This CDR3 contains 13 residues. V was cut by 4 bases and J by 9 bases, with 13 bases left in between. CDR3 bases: TGTGCCAGCAGCTCCACTAGTTTCCTTGAGCAGTTCTTC. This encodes CASSSTSFLEQFF.

CDR3 sequence: CASSRGLGGYNEQFF. DNA for the CDR3: TGCGCCAGCTCCAGAGGACTAGGAGGTTACAATGAGCAGTTCTTC. The rearrangement links TRBV5-1 to TRBJ2-1; TRBD2 agrees at 7 bases. CDR3 length: 15 amino acids. The junction had 11 bases not matched to a gene; V was cut back by 7 bases and J by 4 bases. Germline CDR1 and CDR2: SGHRS and YFSETQ.

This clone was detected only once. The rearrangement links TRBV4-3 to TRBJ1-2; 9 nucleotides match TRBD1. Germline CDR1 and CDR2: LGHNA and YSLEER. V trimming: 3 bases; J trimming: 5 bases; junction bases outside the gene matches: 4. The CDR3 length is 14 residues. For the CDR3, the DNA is TGCGCCAGCAGCCAGGACAGGGGAAGGTATGGCTACACCTTC. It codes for CASSQDRGRYGYTF.

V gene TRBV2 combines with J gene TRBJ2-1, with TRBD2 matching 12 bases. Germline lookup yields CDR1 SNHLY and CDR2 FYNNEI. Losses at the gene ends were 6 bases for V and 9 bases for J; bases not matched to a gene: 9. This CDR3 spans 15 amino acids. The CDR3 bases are TGTGCCAGCAGCAGGGCTAGCGGGGGGGCGGGTGAGCAGTTCTTC. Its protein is CASSRASGGAGEQFF.